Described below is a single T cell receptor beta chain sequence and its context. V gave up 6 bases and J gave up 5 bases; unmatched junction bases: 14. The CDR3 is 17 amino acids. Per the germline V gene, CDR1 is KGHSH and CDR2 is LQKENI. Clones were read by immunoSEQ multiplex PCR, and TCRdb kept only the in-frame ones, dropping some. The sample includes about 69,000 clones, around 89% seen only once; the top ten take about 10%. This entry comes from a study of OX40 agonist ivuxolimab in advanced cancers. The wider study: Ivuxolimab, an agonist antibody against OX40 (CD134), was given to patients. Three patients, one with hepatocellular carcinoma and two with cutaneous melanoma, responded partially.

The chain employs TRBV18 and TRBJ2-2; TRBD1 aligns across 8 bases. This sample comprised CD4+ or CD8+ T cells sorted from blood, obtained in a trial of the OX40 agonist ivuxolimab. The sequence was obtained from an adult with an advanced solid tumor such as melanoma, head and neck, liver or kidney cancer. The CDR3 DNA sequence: TGTGCCAGCTCTGTGGACAGGGTCGGTCTAATAACCGGGGAGCTGTTTTTT. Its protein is CASSVDRVGLITGELFF.